Included here is one T cell receptor (beta chain) sequence, with context. These data come from a study of blood T cell repertoires in COVID-19. The V end was cut by 7 bases, the J end by 1 base, with 13 bases between. This CDR3 has 14 residues. The V gene's germline CDR1 is MDHEN and CDR2 SYDVKM. Original data processing: It was from reference gene primer amplification that nucleated cell counts were estimated. TCRdb's copy holds only in-frame clones and misses some; the assay was immunoSEQ multiplex PCR. V, J and clone size were drawn from that table, and D and trimming were deduced from the DNA. The sample has a few hundred thousand clones, 70% to 90% seen once.

Sequencing was carried out using peripheral blood. The sequence came from a woman in her 70s with COVID-19, enrolled during active disease. The chain carries TRBV28 and TRBJ1-2; the D is unclear. The CDR3 nucleotides read TGTGCCAGCAAACGCGGTTCGTTTAACTATGGCTACACCTTC. Its translation: CASKRGSFNYGYTF.